Listed below are T cell receptor beta chains from one sample, sequenced in a study of OX40 agonist ivuxolimab in advanced cancers. Using immunoSEQ multiplex PCR, the repertoire was profiled, and TCRdb retains in-frame clones only, with some absent. Among 80,000 to 95,000 clones, about nine tenths were seen once, and the ten largest hold 0.71%. This material consisted of CD4+ or CD8+ T cells sorted from blood, taken in a trial of the OX40 agonist ivuxolimab. These receptors were collected from an adult with an advanced solid tumor such as melanoma, head and neck, liver or kidney cancer. Both conserved end residues are part of each CDR3. The D gene is left open where the match is weak. Rows may omit the clone size; those that give it use once, few, many or a size class.

clone_size,v_call,j_call,d_call,cdr3_aa,cdr3_nt
.,TRBV7-2,TRBJ2-2,.,CASSPRRANTGELFF,TGTGCCAGCAGCCCCCGGCGGGCGAACACCGGGGAGCTGTTTTTT
.,TRBV28,TRBJ1-3,.,CASSWGYDSGNTIYF,TGTGCCAGCAGTTGGGGCTACGACTCTGGAAACACCATATATTTT
.,TRBV30,TRBJ2-5,.,CAWAVGLQETQYF,TGTGCCTGGGCCGTGGGCTTACAAGAGACCCAGTACTTC
.,TRBV27,TRBJ1-2,.,CASSSTANYGYTF,TGTGCCAGCAGTTCGACAGCTAACTATGGCTACACCTTC
.,TRBV6-6,TRBJ1-2,.,CASSYEQNYGYTF,TGTGCCAGCAGTTACGAACAGAACTATGGCTACACCTTC
.,TRBV7-9,TRBJ1-4,TRBD1,CASSSGTGGFNEKLFF,TGTGCCAGCAGCTCCGGGACAGGGGGCTTTAATGAAAAACTGTTTTTT
.,TRBV6-6,TRBJ2-5,.,CASSSIETQYF,TGTGCCAGCAGTTCGATAGAGACCCAGTACTTC
.,TRBV5-5,TRBJ1-3,TRBD1,CASSWDSSGNTIYF,TGTGCCAGCAGCTGGGACAGCTCTGGAAACACCATATATTTT
.,TRBV5-1,TRBJ2-2,.,CASSTDSYGELFF,TGCGCCAGCAGCACCGACAGTTACGGGGAGCTGTTTTTT
.,TRBV7-2,TRBJ2-6,.,CASSLDGAGFSGANVLTF,TGTGCCAGCAGCTTAGACGGGGCGGGGTTCTCTGGGGCCAACGTCCTGACTTTC
.,TRBV6-5,TRBJ2-7,.,CASRDSLYEQYF,TGTGCCAGCAGGGACAGTTTATACGAGCAGTACTTC
.,TRBV6-5,TRBJ1-1,.,CASISGDRYYTEAFF,TGTGCCAGCATTAGTGGGGACCGATACTACACTGAAGCTTTCTTT
.,TRBV28,TRBJ1-1,.,CASSLSALGTEAFF,TGTGCCAGCAGTTTGTCGGCCTTGGGGACTGAAGCTTTCTTT
.,TRBV2,TRBJ1-1,.,CASRSADGYTEAFF,TGTGCCAGCAGAAGCGCCGACGGCTACACTGAAGCTTTCTTT
.,TRBV7-3,TRBJ2-2,.,CASAWGSGGELFF,TGTGCCAGCGCGTGGGGTTCGGGCGGGGAGCTGTTTTTT
once,TRBV15,TRBJ2-7,.,CATSRDLGGIGEQYF,TGTGCCACCAGCAGAGATCTCGGAGGGATTGGGGAGCAGTACTTC
.,TRBV5-1,TRBJ2-7,.,CASSSAGVGPYEQYF,TGCGCCAGCAGCTCCGCAGGGGTTGGCCCCTACGAGCAGTACTTC
.,TRBV7-6,TRBJ1-5,.,CASSLLGQGNNQPQHF,TGTGCCAGCAGCTTGTTAGGGCAGGGAAACAATCAGCCCCAGCATTTT
.,TRBV7-2,TRBJ2-5,.,CASSSSQETQYF,TGTGCCAGCAGCTCATCCCAAGAGACCCAGTACTTC
.,TRBV14,TRBJ1-4,.,CASTANPGPNEKLFF,TGTGCCAGCACCGCCAATCCGGGGCCCAATGAAAAACTGTTTTTT
.,TRBV18,TRBJ2-1,TRBD2,CASSPTTSGHEQFF,TGTGCCAGCTCACCGACGACTAGCGGGCATGAGCAGTTCTTC